This TCR beta chain was captured in a study of Ad26.COV2.S vaccination and SARS-CoV-2 variants. This CDR3 is built from 11 residues. Trimming shortened V by 11 bases and J by 1 base, and 8 bases separated the two germline ends. CDR1 is MNHEY and CDR2 is SVGAGI in the germline V gene. General study findings and limits: Non-spike TCR breadth was similar in vaccine and placebo recipients.

Only in-frame clones appear in the TCRdb table, and some are missing; sequencing was by immunoSEQ multiplex PCR. The table has around 450,000 clones, over 75% seen once. For this clone: The antigen is unknown. The sample holds other DNA sequences that translate to the same CDR3.

The sample's treatment: 19 received Ad26.COV2.S at low or high dose, single or two shots; several received placebo; per-sample allocation not given. Repertoires come from day 63 after the first vaccine or placebo injection. An Ad26 vector carrying the Wuhan-strain SARS-CoV-2 spike served as the vaccine. The sequence was collected from a person between 18 and 65 years old who received the Ad26.COV2.S COVID-19 vaccine or a placebo. Here the sequenced sample was peripheral blood, taken in a trial of Ad26.COV2.S vaccine versus placebo. The J gene is TRBJ1-1, the V gene TRBV6-5; no clear D gene. CDR3 DNA: TGTGCCTCCCGACGGAACACTGAAGCTTTCTTT. Its translation: CASRRNTEAFF.